The clone carrying this TCR beta chain was observed a single time. Its matching antigen is unknown. These data come from a study of cytomegalovirus exposure and HLA in healthy donors. Germline V gene lookup returns CDR1 SGHRS and CDR2 YFSETQ. Germline trimming cut 3 bases from V and 2 bases from J; bases unmatched to any gene: 2. This CDR3 comprises 14 residues. Both 60 Vbeta primers and 13 Jbeta primers went into the PCR. Method: immunoSEQ multiplex PCR; TCRdb's copy keeps in-frame clones and lacks some. The sample yields around 130,000 clones, 80% to 85% seen once. Findings of the study overall: Roughly 170 TCR beta chains were listed as cytomegalovirus-associated.

This chain joins TRBV5-1 and TRBJ2-7; 10 nucleotides agree with TRBD2. The sample comprised PBMCs. This TCR derives from a boy aged 5-17 years in good health and CMV-seronegative. In DNA, the CDR3 is TGCGCCAGCAGCTCGCTAGCGGGAGCCTACGAGCAGTACTTC. This gives the protein CASSSLAGAYEQYF.